The clone carrying this T cell receptor (beta chain) has more than one count but fewer than ten. In TCRdb, the RT-PCR reads were re-called with MiXCR into one record per CDR3 protein. The sample holds about 680,000 distinct CDR3 sequences, 12% to 15% seen once. The CDR3 covers 16 residues. V shed 2 bases and J 3 bases; nucleotides not matched to a gene: 3. CDR1 is MNHEY, CDR2 SMNVEV, per germline (reference sequence). The receptor was isolated from a female donor in good health, serving as a healthy control. The sequencing sample was made of memory CD4+ T cells from blood. The chain is built from TRBV27 and TRBJ2-7; 14 bases map to TRBD2. The CDR3 loop reads CASSLNGLAGGYEQYF. The CDR3 DNA is TGTGCCAGCAGTTTAAACGGACTAGCGGGAGGCTACGAGCAGTACTTC.